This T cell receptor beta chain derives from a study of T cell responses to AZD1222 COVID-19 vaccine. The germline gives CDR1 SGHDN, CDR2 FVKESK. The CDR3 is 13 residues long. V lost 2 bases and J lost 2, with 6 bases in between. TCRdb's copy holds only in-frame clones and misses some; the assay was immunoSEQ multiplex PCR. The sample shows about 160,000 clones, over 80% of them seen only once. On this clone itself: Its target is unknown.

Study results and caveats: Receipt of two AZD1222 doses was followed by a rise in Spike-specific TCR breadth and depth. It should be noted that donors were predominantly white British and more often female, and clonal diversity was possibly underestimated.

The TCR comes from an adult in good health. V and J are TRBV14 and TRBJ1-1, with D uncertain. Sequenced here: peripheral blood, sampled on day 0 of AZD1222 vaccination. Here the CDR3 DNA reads TGTGCCAGCAGCCAACTGGAAAACACTGAAGCTTTCTTT. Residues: CASSQLENTEAFF.